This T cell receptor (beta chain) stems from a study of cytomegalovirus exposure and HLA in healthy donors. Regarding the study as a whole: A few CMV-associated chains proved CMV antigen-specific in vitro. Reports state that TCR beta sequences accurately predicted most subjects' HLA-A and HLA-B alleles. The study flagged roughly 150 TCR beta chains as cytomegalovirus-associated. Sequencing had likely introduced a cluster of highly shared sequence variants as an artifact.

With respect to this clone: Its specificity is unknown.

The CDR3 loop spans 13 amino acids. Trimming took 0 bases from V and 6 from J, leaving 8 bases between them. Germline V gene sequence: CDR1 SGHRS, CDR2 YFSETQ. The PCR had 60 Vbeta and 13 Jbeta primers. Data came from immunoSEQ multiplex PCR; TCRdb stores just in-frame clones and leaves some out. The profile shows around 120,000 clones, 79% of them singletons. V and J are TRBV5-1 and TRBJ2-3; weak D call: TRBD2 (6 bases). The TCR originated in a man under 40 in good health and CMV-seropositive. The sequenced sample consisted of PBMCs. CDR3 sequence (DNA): TGCGCCAGCAGCTTGGCCGGGGGTGATACGCAGTATTTT. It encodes CASSLAGGDTQYF.